Sequencing of this TCR beta chain was carried out in a study of blood T cells in healthy people across ages. The second PCR ran about 6 to 11 cycles with a sample-barcoded 5' primer and J-beta primers. Using its own MiXCR run on the 5' RACE reads, TCRdb lists one record per CDR3 protein. The sample has 790,000 or so distinct CDR3 sequences, around 45% seen once. V shed 4 bases and J shed 2 bases, with 13 bases lying between them. The CDR3 is 15 residues long. Per the germline V gene, CDR1 is SGHDN and CDR2 is FVKESK. The specimen was blood. V is TRBV14 and J is TRBJ2-3; the D gene could be TRBD1 or TRBD2 (6 bases each). The receptor's source is a man at least 80 years old in good health. The CDR3 protein is CASSLLTGATDTQYF. The CDR3 nucleotides are TGTGCCAGCAGCCTCTTAACGGGGGCCACAGATACGCAGTATTTT.